This T cell receptor beta chain emerged from a study of OX40 agonist ivuxolimab in advanced cancers. About the research overall: Patients were dosed with the agonistic anti-OX40 (CD134) antibody ivuxolimab. The group had a mean age of about 65 years, ranged from 23 to 79, and was 80% to 85% male.

TCRdb keeps only in-frame clones here, not all; method: immunoSEQ multiplex PCR. The table has about 89,000 clones, around 84% seen once. The CDR3 extends over 15 amino acids. Per the germline V gene, CDR1 is LNHDA and CDR2 is SQIVND (reference sequence). J lost 10 bases, V lost 5 bases, and 9 bases had no gene match. V usage is TRBV19 and J usage is TRBJ1-6; 9 bases agree with TRBD1. This sequence originates from an adult with an advanced solid tumor such as melanoma, head and neck, liver or kidney cancer. The sample in question was CD4+ or CD8+ T cells sorted from blood, obtained in a trial of the OX40 agonist ivuxolimab. The CDR3: CASSLTQGAGSPLHF. CDR3 DNA sequence: TGTGCCAGTAGTCTAACACAGGGGGCAGGATCACCCCTCCACTTT.